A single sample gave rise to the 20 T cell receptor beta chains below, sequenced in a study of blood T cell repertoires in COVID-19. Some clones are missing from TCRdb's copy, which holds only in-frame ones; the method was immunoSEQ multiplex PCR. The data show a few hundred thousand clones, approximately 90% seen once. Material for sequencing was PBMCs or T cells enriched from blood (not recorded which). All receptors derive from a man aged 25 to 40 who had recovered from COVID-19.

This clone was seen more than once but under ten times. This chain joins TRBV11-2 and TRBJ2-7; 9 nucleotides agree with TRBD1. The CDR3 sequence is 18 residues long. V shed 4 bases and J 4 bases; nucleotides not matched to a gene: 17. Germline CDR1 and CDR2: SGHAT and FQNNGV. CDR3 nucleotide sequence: TGTGCCAGCAGCTCAAAAATCACCGGGACAGGGAATGCGTACGAGCAGTACTTC. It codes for CASSSKITGTGNAYEQYF.

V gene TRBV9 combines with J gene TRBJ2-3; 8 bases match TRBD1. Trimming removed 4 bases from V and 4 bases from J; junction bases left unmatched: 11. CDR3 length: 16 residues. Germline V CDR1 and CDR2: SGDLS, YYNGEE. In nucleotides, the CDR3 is TGTGCCAGCAGCCCCCAGCTAGCAGGGGGCGCAGATACGCAGTATTTT. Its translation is CASSPQLAGGADTQYF.

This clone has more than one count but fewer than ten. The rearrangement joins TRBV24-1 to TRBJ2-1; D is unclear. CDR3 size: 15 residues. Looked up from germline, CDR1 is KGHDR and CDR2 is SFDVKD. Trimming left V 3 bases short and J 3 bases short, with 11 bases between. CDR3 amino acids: CATSDTGALYNEQFF. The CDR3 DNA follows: TGTGCCACCAGTGATACCGGAGCTCTCTACAATGAGCAGTTCTTC.

The CDR3 sequence is CASSLTAGNSPLHF. Written as DNA, the CDR3 is TGTGCCAGCAGTTTAACTGCCGGGAATTCACCCCTCCACTTT. V and J are TRBV28 and TRBJ1-6; D unclear. With 2 bases removed from V and 7 bases from J, the gap between germline ends came to 9 bases. The CDR3 is made up of 14 amino acids. Germline V lookup: CDR1 MDHEN, CDR2 SYDVKM.

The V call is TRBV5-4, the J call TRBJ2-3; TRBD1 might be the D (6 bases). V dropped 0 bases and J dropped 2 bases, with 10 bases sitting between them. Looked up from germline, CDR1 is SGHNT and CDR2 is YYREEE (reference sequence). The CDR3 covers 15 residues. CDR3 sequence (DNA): TGTGCCAGCAGCTTGGGGGGGCAGAACACAGATACGCAGTATTTT. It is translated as CASSLGGQNTDTQYF.

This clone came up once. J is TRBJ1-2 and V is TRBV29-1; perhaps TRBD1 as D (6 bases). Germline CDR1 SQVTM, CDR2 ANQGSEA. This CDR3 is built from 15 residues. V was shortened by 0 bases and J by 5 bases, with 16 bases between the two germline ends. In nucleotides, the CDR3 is TGCAGCGTTGAAGATGGGGACACCGCTAGGTATGGCTACACCTTC. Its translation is CSVEDGDTARYGYTF.

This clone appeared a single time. The CDR3 region has the DNA TGTGCCAGCAGCGCCTTGGGGGGTGGCTACACCTTC. Protein product: CASSALGGGYTF. This chain links TRBV9 with TRBJ1-2; D perhaps matches TRBD1 (5 bases). The CDR3 is made up of 12 amino acids. Germline-derived CDR1 and CDR2 are SGDLS and YYNGEE. Trimming removed 3 bases from V and 7 bases from J, with 10 bases in between. Full variable domain (remainder filled in from reference TRBV9 and TRBJ1-2): DSGVTQTPKHLITATGQRVTLRCSPRSGDLSVYWYQQSLDQGLQFLIQYYNGEERAKGNILERFSAQQFPDLHSELNLSSLELGDSALYFCASSALGGGYTFGSGTRLTVV.

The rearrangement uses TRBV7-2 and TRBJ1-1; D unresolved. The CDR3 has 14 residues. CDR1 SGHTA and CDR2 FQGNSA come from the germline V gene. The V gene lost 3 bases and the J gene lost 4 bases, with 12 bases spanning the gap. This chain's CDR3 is CASSFRVEGTEAFF. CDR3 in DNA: TGTGCCAGCAGCTTTAGGGTGGAGGGCACTGAAGCTTTCTTT.

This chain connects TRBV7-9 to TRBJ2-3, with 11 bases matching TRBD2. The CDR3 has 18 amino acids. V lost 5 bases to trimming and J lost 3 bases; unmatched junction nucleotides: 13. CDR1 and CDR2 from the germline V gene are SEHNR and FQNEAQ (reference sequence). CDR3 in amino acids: CASSEILAGDIMTDTQYF. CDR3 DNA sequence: TGTGCCAGCAGCGAAATACTAGCGGGGGATATAATGACAGATACGCAGTATTTT.

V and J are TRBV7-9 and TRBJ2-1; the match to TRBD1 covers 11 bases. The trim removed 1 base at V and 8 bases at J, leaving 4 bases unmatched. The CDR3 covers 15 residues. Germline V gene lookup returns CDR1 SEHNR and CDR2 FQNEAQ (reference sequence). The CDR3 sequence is CASSLVRGQGDEQFF. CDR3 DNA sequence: TGTGCCAGCAGCTTAGTCAGGGGACAGGGGGATGAGCAGTTCTTC.

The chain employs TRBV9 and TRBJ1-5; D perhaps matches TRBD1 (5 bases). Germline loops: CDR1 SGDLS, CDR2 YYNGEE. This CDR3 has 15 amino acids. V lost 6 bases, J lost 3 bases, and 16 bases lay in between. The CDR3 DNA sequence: TGTGCCAGCACGCCCCTCGACAGCCCCAATCAGCCCCAGCATTTT. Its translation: CASTPLDSPNQPQHF.

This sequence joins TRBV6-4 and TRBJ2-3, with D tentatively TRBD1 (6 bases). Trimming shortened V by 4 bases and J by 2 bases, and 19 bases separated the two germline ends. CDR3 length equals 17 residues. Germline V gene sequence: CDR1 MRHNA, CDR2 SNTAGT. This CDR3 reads CASSVGRSDSYTDTQYF. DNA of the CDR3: TGTGCCAGCAGTGTGGGGCGCTCGGACAGCTACACAGATACGCAGTATTTT.

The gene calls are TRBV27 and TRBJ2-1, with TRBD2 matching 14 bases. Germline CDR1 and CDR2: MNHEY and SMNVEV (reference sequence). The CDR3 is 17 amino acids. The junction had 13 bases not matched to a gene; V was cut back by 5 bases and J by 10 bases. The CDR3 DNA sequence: TGTGCCAGCAGTACATCAGCCGGGACTAGCGGGAGTAAGGAGCAGTTCTTC. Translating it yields CASSTSAGTSGSKEQFF.

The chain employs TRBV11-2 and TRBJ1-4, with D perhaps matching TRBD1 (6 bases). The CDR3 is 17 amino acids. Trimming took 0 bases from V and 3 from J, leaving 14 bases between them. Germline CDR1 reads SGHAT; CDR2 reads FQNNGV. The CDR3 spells CASSLEGRGSANEKLFF. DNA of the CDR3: TGTGCCAGCAGCTTAGAAGGGAGGGGGTCCGCTAATGAAAAACTGTTTTTT.

In DNA, the CDR3 is TGTGCCAGTTCACCTCAGGGGGCTGAAGAAAACACCATATATTTT. This encodes CASSPQGAEENTIYF. The rearrangement uses TRBV6-5 and TRBJ1-3; 8 bases fit TRBD1. The CDR3 sequence is 15 residues long. V shed 9 bases, J shed 6 bases, and the junction held 13 bases outside the gene matches. Germline-derived CDR1 and CDR2 are MNHEY and SVGAGI.

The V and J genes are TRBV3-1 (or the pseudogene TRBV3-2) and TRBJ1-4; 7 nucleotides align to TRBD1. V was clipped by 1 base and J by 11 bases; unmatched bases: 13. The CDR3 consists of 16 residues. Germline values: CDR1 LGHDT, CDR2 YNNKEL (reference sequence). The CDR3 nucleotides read TGTGCCAGCAGCCAAGTGCAGACAGGGTGGGGGGATAAACTGTTTTTT. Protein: CASSQVQTGWGDKLFF.

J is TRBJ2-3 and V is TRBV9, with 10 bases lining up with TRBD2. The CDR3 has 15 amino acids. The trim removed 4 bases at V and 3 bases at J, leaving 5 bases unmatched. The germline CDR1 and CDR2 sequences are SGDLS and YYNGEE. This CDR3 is CASSPPGLATDTQYF. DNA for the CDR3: TGTGCCAGCAGCCCGCCGGGACTAGCGACAGATACGCAGTATTTT.

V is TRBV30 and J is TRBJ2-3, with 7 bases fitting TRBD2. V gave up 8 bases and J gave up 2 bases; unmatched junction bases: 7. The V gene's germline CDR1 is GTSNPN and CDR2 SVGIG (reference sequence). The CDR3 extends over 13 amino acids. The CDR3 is CARGEGNTDTQYF. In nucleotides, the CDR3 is TGTGCCCGGGGGGAGGGAAACACAGATACGCAGTATTTT.

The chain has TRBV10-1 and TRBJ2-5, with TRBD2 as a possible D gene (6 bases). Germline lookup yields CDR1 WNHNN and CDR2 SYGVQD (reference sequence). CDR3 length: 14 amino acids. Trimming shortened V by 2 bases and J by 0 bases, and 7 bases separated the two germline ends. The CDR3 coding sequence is TGCGCCAGCAGTGAGGGCGGGAACCAAGAGACCCAGTACTTC. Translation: CASSEGGNQETQYF.

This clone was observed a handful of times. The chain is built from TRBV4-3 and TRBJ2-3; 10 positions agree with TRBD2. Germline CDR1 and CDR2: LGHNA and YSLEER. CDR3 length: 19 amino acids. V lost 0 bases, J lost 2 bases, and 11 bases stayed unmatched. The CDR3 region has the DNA TGCGCCAGCAGCCAAGATGGGTTAGCGGGAGGCTCACCCACAGATACGCAGTATTTT. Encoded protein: CASSQDGLAGGSPTDTQYF.